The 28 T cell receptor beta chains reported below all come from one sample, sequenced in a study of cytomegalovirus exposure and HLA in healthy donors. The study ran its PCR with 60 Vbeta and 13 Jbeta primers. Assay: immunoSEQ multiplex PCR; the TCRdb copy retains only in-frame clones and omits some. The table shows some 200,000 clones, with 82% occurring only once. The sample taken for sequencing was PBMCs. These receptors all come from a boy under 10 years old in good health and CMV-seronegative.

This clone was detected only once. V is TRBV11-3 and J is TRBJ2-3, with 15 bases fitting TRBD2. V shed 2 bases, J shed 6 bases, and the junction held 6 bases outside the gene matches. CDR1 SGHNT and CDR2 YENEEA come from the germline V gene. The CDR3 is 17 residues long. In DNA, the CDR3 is TGTGCCAGCAGCTTAACCCGGACTAGCGGGGGGGCTGATACGCAGTATTTT. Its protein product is CASSLTRTSGGADTQYF.

CDR3 sequence (DNA): TGTGCCAGCTCGCCATACAGGGGAGAGTACTATGGCTACACCTTC. It is translated as CASSPYRGEYYGYTF. V and J are TRBV18 and TRBJ1-2; TRBD1 aligns across 7 bases. Germline lookup yields CDR1 KGHSH and CDR2 LQKENI. Unmatched junction bases numbered 10, after V lost 6 bases and J lost 3 bases. This CDR3 contains 15 residues.

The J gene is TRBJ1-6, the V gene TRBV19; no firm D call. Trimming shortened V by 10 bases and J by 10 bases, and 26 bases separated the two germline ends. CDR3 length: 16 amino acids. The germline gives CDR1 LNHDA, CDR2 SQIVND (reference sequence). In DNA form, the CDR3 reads TGTGCCAAACCTCCCCGCGGGTACGAAAGTGGATCACCCCTCCACTTT. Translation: CAKPPRGYESGSPLHF.

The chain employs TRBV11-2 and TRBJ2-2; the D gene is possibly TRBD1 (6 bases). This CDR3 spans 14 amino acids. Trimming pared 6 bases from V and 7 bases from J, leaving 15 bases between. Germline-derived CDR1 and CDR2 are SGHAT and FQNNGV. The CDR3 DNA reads TGTGCCAGCAGTATACCGGGACATGGCGGGGAGCTGTTTTTT. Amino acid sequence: CASSIPGHGGELFF.

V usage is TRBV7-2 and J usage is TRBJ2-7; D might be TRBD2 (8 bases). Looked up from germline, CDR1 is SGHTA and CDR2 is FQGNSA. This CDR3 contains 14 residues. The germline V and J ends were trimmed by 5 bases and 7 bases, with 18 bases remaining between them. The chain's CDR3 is CASSLREGAGEQYF. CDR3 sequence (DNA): TGTGCCAGCAGCCTCCGGGAGGGGGCCGGGGAGCAGTACTTC.

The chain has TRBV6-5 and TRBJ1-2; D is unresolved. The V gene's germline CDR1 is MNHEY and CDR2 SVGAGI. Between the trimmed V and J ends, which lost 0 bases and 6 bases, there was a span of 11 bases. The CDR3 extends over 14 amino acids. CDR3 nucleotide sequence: TGTGCCAGCAGTTACTCGGTGGCGCGGAATGGCTACACCTTC. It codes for CASSYSVARNGYTF.

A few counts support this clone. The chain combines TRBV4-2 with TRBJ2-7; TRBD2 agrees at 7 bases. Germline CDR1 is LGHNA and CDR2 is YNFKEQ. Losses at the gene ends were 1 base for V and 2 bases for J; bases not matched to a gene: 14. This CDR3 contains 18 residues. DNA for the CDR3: TGTGCCAGCAGCCAAGGACCTTACCCCTCTGGACTAGCCTACGAGCAGTACTTC. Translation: CASSQGPYPSGLAYEQYF.

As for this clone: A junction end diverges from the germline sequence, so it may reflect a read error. The CDR3 DNA is TGTTCCAGCAGTACCCGGGACAGTCTAGCCTACGAGCAGTACTTC. It is translated as CSSSTRDSLAYEQYF. The chain couples TRBV7-9 to TRBJ2-7, with 7 nucleotides matching TRBD1. Per germline, CDR1 SEHNR and CDR2 FQNEAQ (reference sequence). CDR3 length equals 15 residues.

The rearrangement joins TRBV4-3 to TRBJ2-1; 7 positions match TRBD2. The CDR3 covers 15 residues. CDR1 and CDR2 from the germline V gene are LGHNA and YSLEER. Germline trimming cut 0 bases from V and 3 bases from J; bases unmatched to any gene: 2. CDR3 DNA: TGCGCCAGCAGCCAAGAGGGGGGGGTCTACAATGAGCAGTTCTTC. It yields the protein CASSQEGGVYNEQFF.

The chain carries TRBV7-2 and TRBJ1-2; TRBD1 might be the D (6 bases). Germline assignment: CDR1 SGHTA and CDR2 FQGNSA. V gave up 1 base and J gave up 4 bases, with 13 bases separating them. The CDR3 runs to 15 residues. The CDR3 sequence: CASSLDQGSGYGYTF. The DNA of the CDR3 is TGTGCCAGCAGCTTAGATCAGGGGAGCGGCTATGGCTACACCTTC.

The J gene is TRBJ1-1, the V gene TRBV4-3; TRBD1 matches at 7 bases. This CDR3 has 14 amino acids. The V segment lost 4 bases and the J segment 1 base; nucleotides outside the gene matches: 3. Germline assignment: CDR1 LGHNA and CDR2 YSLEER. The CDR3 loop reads CASSPRTGNTEAFF. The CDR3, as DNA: TGCGCCAGCAGCCCCCGGACAGGGAACACTGAAGCTTTCTTT.

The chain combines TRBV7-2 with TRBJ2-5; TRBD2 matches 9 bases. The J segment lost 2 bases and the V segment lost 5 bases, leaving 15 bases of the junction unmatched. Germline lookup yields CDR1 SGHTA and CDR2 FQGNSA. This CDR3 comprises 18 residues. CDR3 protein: CASSVRPSGVGSQETQYF. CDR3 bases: TGTGCCAGCAGCGTACGACCTAGCGGGGTTGGAAGTCAAGAGACCCAGTACTTC.

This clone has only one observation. CDR3 region: CASSLRTGKTQYF. The DNA of the CDR3 is TGTGCCAGCAGCCTCCGGACAGGGAAGACCCAGTACTTC. This chain uses TRBV7-9 with TRBJ2-5, with 8 nucleotides matching TRBD1. Germline V lookup: CDR1 SEHNR, CDR2 FQNEAQ (reference sequence). V lost 5 bases and J lost 6; bases outside the gene matches: 5. The CDR3 sequence is 13 residues long.

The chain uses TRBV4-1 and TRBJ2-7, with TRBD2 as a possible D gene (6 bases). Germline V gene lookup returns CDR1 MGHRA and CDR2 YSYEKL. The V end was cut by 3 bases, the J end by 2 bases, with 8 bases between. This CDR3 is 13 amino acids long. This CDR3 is CASSQGGPYEQYF. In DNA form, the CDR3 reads TGCGCCAGCAGCCAGGGGGGACCCTACGAGCAGTACTTC.

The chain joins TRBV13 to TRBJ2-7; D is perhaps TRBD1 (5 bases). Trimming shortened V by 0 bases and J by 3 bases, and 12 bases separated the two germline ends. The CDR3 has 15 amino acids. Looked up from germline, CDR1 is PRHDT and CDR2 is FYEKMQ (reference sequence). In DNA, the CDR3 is TGTGCCAGCAGCTTAGGGGCAGGGCTTGGCTACGAGCAGTACTTC. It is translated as CASSLGAGLGYEQYF.

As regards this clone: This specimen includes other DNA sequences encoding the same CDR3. The CDR3 sequence is CAGIGGSPYNEQFF. CDR3 sequence (DNA): TGTGCCGGGATCGGGGGGTCCCCCTACAATGAGCAGTTCTTC. This chain connects TRBV4-2 to TRBJ2-1; 7 positions match TRBD2. V lost 11 bases and J lost 2; bases outside the gene matches: 9. CDR3 size: 14 residues. The germline V gene encodes CDR1 LGHNA and CDR2 YNFKEQ.

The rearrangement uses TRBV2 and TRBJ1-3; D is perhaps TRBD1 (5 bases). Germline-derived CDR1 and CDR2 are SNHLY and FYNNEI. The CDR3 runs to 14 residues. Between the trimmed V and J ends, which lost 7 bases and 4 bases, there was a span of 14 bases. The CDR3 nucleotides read TGTGCCAGCAATCTCAGGGAGGCCGGAAACACCATATATTTT. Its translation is CASNLREAGNTIYF.

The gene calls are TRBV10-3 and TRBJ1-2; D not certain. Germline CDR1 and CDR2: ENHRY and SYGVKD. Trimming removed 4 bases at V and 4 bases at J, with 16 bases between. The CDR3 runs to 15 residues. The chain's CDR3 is CAISVDQTPIYGYTF. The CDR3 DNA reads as TGTGCCATCAGTGTCGATCAGACTCCGATCTATGGCTACACCTTC.

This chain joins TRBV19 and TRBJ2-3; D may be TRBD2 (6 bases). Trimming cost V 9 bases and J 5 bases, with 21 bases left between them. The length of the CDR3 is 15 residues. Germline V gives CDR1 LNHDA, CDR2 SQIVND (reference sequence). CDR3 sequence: CASRRGTEGIDTQYF. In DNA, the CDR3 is TGTGCCAGCCGTCGCGGGACCGAAGGTATAGATACGCAGTATTTT.

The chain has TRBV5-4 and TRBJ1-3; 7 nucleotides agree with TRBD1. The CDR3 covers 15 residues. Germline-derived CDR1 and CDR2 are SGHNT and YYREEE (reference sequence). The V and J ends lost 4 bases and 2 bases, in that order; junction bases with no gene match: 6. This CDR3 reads CASSTRTGAGNTIYF. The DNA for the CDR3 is TGTGCCAGCAGCACTCGGACAGGAGCTGGAAACACCATATATTTT.

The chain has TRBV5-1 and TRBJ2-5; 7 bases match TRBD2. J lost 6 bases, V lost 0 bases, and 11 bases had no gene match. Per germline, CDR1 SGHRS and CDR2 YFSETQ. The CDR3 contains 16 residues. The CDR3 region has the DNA TGCGCCAGCAGCTTGGTGGATAGCGGGTTCGGAAAGACCCAGTACTTC. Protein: CASSLVDSGFGKTQYF.

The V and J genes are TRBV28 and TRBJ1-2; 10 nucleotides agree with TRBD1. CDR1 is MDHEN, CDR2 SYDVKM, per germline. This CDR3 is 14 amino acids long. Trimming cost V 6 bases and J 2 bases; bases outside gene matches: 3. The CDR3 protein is CASRRDRGNYGYTF. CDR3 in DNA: TGTGCCAGCAGAAGGGACAGGGGAAACTATGGCTACACCTTC.

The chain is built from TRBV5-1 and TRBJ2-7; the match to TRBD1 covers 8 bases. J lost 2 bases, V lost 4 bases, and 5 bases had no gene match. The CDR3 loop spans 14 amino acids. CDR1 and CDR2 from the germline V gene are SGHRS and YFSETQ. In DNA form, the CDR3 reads TGCGCCAGCAGCCCGGGACAGGCAGCCTACGAGCAGTACTTC. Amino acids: CASSPGQAAYEQYF.

CDR3 region: CASRRTGLYGYTF. CDR3 DNA: TGTGCCAGCAGGCGGACAGGCCTCTATGGCTACACCTTC. The chain combines TRBV7-2 with TRBJ1-2; 7 positions match TRBD1. The CDR3 length is 13 residues. V lost 6 bases, J lost 4 bases, and 5 bases stayed unmatched. CDR1 is SGHTA, CDR2 FQGNSA, per germline.

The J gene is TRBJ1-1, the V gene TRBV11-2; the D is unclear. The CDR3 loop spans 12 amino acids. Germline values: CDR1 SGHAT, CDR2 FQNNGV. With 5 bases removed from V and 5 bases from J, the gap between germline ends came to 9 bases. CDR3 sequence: CASSLGQTEAFF. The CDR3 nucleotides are TGTGCCAGCAGCCTTGGTCAGACTGAAGCTTTCTTT. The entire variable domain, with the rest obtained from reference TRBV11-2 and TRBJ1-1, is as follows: EAGVAQSPRYKIIEKRQSVAFWCNPISGHATLYWYQQILGQGPKLLIQFQNNGVVDDSQLPKDRFSAERLKGVDSTLKIQPAKLEDSAVYLCASSLGQTEAFFGQGTRLTVV.

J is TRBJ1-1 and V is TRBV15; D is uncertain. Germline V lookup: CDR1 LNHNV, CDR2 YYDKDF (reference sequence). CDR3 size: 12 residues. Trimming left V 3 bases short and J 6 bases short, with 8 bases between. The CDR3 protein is CATSSSGPEAFF. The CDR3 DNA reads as TGTGCCACCAGCAGCTCTGGCCCTGAAGCTTTCTTT.

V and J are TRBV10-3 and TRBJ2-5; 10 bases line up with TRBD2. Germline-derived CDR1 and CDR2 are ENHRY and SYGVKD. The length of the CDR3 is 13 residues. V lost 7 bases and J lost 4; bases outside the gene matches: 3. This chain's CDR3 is CAIKAGGRETQYF. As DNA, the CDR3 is TGTGCCATCAAAGCGGGGGGGCGAGAGACCCAGTACTTC.

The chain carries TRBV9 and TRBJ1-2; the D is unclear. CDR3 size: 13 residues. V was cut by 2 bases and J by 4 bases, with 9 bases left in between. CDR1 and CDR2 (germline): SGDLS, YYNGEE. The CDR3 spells CASSVGDSYGYTF. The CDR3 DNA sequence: TGTGCCAGCAGCGTCGGAGACTCCTATGGCTACACCTTC.